A selection of T cell receptor beta chains follows, all from one sample in a study of CD8+ T cells in alopecia areata. This table comes from immunoSEQ multiplex PCR, and its TCRdb copy is limited to in-frame clones, with some not included. The sample records about 42,000 clones, roughly 92% being singletons. This material consisted of CD8+ T cells sorted from blood, taken at week 24, from a patient treated with tofacitinib. These TCRs come from a human donor with alopecia areata. Both conserved end residues are part of each CDR3. A D gene is named only where the DNA matches it firmly. Rows may omit the clone size; those that give it use once, few, many or a size class.

>TRBV29-1|NA|TRBJ2-7|NA
CSVGQGLIYEQYF
TGCAGCGTCGGACAGGGACTAATCTACGAGCAGTACTTC
>TRBV7-9|NA|TRBJ2-1|once
CASSRILSGFVEQFF
TGTGCCAGCAGCCGTATTTTATCAGGGTTCGTTGAGCAGTTCTTC
>TRBV6-1|NA|TRBJ2-1|NA
CASSEGVAEVGEQFF
TGTGCCAGCAGTGAAGGAGTAGCGGAGGTTGGTGAGCAGTTCTTC
>TRBV7-2|NA|TRBJ2-5|NA
CASSFGLTQNQETQYF
TGTGCCAGCAGCTTCGGGTTGACACAGAACCAAGAGACCCAGTACTTC
>TRBV27|NA|TRBJ2-2|NA
CASLPHPSIPGELFF
TGCGCCAGCCTCCCCCACCCGTCAATTCCCGGGGAGCTGTTTTTT
>TRBV27|TRBD2|TRBJ2-1|NA
CASSPGLAIGGYEQFF
TGTGCCAGCAGCCCGGGACTAGCGATTGGTGGCTATGAGCAGTTCTTC
>TRBV4-1|NA|TRBJ2-2|once
CASSHGQGTGELFF
TGCGCCAGCAGCCATGGGCAGGGGACCGGGGAGCTGTTTTTT
>TRBV30|TRBD1|TRBJ2-7|NA
CAWSQEGAYEQYF
TGTGCCTGGAGTCAAGAGGGGGCTTACGAGCAGTACTTC
>TRBV7-2|TRBD2|TRBJ2-5|NA
CASSLGAGGAFETQYF
TGTGCCAGCAGCTTAGGGGCCGGGGGGGCCTTCGAGACCCAGTACTTC
>TRBV27|NA|TRBJ2-3|NA
CASREDRGNSRDTDTQYF
TGTGCCAGCAGGGAAGATAGAGGTAACTCTCGAGACACAGATACGCAGTATTTT
>TRBV29-1|NA|TRBJ1-1|NA
CSVEGEGREEYTEAFF
TGCAGCGTTGAAGGGGAAGGCAGGGAAGAGTACACTGAAGCTTTCTTT
>TRBV7-2|TRBD2|TRBJ2-2|NA
CASSLRGLDTGELFF
TGTGCCAGCAGCTTACGGGGACTAGACACCGGGGAGCTGTTTTTT
>TRBV27|TRBD2|TRBJ2-1|once
CASSSGTSFDEQFF
TGTGCCAGCAGTTCCGGGACTAGTTTCGATGAGCAGTTCTTC
>TRBV28|TRBD2|TRBJ2-5|NA
CASSFLDEAGETQYF
TGTGCCAGCAGTTTTTTGGACGAAGCGGGGGAGACCCAGTACTTC
>TRBV30|NA|TRBJ2-3|NA
CAWSVGRGDTQYF
TGTGCCTGGAGTGTTGGAAGAGGGGATACGCAGTATTTT
>TRBV5-4|TRBD1|TRBJ2-7|NA
CASSFSGDRVRFDYEQYF
TGTGCCAGCAGCTTTTCGGGGGACAGGGTAAGATTCGACTACGAGCAGTACTTC
>TRBV5-6|NA|TRBJ2-7|NA
CASSTMDSPSHEQYF
TGTGCCAGCAGCACTATGGACAGTCCCTCCCACGAGCAGTACTTC
>TRBV7-7|NA|TRBJ2-2|NA
CASSAAGTLGGELFF
TGTGCTAGCAGCGCAGCCGGGACGCTCGGCGGGGAGCTGTTTTTT
>TRBV4-3|NA|TRBJ2-6|NA
CASSQDPTALWVNVLTF
TGCGCCAGCAGCCAAGACCCGACTGCCCTCTGGGTCAACGTCCTGACTTTC
>TRBV2|NA|TRBJ2-2|NA
CAGGGPNTGELFF
TGTGCCGGGGGGGGCCCGAACACCGGGGAGCTGTTTTTT
>TRBV28|NA|TRBJ1-5|NA
CASSPLHPNQPQHF
TGTGCCAGCAGCCCCCTTCACCCCAATCAGCCCCAGCATTTT
>TRBV13|NA|TRBJ1-6|few
CASSLSGQEGYNSPLHF
TGTGCCAGCAGCTTAAGCGGCCAGGAAGGGTATAATTCACCCCTCCACTTT
>TRBV11-2|TRBD2|TRBJ2-5|NA
CASSQTGGETQYF
TGTGCCAGCAGCCAAACGGGGGGGGAGACCCAGTACTTC
>TRBV4-3|NA|TRBJ2-1|NA
CASSQDIDNEQFF
TGCGCCAGCAGCCAAGATATAGACAATGAGCAGTTCTTC
>TRBV7-2|NA|TRBJ2-3|NA
CASSLNPRLTDTQYF
TGTGCCAGCAGCTTAAACCCCCGACTCACAGATACGCAGTATTTT
>TRBV7-8|NA|TRBJ2-7|NA
CASSLGAGAYEQYF
TGTGCCAGCAGCTTAGGCGCAGGGGCCTACGAGCAGTACTTC
>TRBV7-8|TRBD2|TRBJ2-3|NA
CASSPVGERGFTDTQYF
TGTGCCAGCAGCCCCGTCGGAGAGCGGGGATTCACAGATACGCAGTATTTT
>TRBV7-3|TRBD1|TRBJ2-7|NA
CASSLGTGVPYEQYF
TGTGCCAGCAGCTTAGGGACAGGAGTGCCCTACGAGCAGTACTTC
>TRBV4-1|NA|TRBJ2-3|NA
CASSPRLVADTQYF
TGCGCCAGCAGCCCCCGACTAGTTGCAGATACGCAGTATTTT
>TRBV7-9|TRBD2|TRBJ2-5|NA
CASSQPGGETQYF
TGTGCCAGCAGCCAGCCGGGAGGAGAGACCCAGTACTTC
>TRBV7-9|NA|TRBJ2-7|NA
CASRPLIDTEGGYEQYF
TGTGCCAGCAGGCCACTGATCGACACAGAAGGGGGTTACGAGCAGTACTTC
>TRBV10-3|TRBD2|TRBJ2-1|NA
CAISDLSTSASSYNEQFF
TGTGCCATCAGTGACCTTTCAACTAGCGCTAGCTCCTACAATGAGCAGTTCTTC
>TRBV6-5|NA|TRBJ2-7|NA
CASSYSQLGAYEQYF
TGTGCCAGCAGTTACTCCCAACTAGGTGCGTACGAGCAGTACTTC